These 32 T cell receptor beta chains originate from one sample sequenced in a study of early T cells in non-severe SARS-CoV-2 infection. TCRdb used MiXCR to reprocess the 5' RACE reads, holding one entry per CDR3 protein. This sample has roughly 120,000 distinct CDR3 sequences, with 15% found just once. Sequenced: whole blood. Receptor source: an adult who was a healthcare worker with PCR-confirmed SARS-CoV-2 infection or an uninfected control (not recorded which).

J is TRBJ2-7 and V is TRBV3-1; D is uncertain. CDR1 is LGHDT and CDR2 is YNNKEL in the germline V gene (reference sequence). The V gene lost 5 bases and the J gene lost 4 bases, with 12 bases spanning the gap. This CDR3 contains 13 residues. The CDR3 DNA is TGTGCCAGCAGCTCAAGCCCGCGTTACGAGCAGTACTTC. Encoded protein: CASSSSPRYEQYF.

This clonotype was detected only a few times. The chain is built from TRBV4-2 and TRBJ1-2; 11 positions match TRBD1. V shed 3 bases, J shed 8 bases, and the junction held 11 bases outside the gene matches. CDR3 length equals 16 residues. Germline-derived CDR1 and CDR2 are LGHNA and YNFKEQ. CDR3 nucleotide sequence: TGTGCCAGCAGCCACCCGGGACAGGGGGTGCCGGGCGGCTACACCTTC. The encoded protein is CASSHPGQGVPGGYTF.

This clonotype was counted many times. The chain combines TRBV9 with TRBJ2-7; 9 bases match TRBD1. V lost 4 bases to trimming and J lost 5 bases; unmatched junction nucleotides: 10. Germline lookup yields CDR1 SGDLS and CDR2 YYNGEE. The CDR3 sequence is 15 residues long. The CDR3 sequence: CASSLHTGGDDEQYF. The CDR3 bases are TGTGCCAGCAGCCTTCACACAGGGGGCGACGACGAGCAGTACTTC.

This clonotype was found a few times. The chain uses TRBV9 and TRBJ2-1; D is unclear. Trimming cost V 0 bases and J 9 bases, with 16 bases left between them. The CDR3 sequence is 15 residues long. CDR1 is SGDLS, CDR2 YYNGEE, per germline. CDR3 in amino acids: CASSVEPRSNSEQFF. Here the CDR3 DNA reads TGTGCCAGCAGCGTAGAGCCCAGAAGCAACAGTGAGCAGTTCTTC. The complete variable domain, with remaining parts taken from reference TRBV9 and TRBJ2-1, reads DSGVTQTPKHLITATGQRVTLRCSPRSGDLSVYWYQQSLDQGLQFLIQYYNGEERAKGNILERFSAQQFPDLHSELNLSSLELGDSALYFCASSVEPRSNSEQFFGPGTRLTVL.

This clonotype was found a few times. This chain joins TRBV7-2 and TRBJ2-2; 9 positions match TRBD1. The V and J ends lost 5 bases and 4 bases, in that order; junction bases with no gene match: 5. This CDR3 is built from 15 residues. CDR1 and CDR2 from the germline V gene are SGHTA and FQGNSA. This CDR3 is CASSNRGHGTGELFF. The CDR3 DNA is TGTGCCAGCAGCAACAGGGGGCACGGCACCGGGGAGCTGTTTTTT. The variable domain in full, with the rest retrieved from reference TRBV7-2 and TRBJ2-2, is GAGVSQSPSNKVTEKGKDVELRCDPISGHTALYWYRQSLGQGLEFLIYFQGNSAPDKSGLPSDRFSAERTGGSVSTLTIQRTQQEDSAVYLCASSNRGHGTGELFFGEGSRLTVL.

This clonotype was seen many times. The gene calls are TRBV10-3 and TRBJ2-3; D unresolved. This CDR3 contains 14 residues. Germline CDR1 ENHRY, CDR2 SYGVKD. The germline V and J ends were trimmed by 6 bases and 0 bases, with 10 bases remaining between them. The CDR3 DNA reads TGTGCCATCAGGGGATCCATCAGCACAGATACGCAGTATTTT. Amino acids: CAIRGSISTDTQYF.

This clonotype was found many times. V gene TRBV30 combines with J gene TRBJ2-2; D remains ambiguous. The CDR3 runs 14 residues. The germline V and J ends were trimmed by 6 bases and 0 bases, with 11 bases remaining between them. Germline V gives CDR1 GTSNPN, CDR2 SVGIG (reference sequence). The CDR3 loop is CACNLGANTGELFF. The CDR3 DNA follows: TGTGCCTGTAACCTAGGCGCGAACACCGGGGAGCTGTTTTTT.

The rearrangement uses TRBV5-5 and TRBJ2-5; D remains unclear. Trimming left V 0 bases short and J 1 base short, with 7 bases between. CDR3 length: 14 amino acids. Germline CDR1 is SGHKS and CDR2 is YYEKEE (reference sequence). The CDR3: CASSLGSIQETQYF. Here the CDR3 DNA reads TGTGCCAGCAGCTTGGGGTCGATCCAAGAGACCCAGTACTTC.

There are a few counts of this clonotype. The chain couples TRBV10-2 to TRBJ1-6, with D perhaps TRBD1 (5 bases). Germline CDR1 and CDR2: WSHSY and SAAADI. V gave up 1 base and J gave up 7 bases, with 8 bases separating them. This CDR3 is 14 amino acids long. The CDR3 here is CASSELAGNSPLHF. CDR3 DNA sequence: TGCGCCAGCAGTGAGTTGGCAGGGAATTCACCCCTCCACTTT.

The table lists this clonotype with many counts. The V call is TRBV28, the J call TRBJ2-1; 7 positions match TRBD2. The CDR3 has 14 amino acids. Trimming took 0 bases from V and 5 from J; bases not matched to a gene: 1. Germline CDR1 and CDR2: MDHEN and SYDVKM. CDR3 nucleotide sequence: TGTGCCAGCAGTTTATGGGGAGGGGACAATGAGCAGTTCTTC. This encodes CASSLWGGDNEQFF.

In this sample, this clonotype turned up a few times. The CDR3 sequence is CASSGGQGADGYTF. CDR3 coding DNA: TGTGCCAGCAGTGGCGGACAGGGGGCAGATGGCTACACCTTC. The chain combines TRBV6-6 with TRBJ1-2; the match to TRBD1 covers 11 bases. CDR3 length equals 14 residues. CDR1 and CDR2 from the germline V gene are MNHNY and SVGAGI (reference sequence). The junction had 5 bases not matched to a gene; V was cut back by 5 bases and J by 6 bases.

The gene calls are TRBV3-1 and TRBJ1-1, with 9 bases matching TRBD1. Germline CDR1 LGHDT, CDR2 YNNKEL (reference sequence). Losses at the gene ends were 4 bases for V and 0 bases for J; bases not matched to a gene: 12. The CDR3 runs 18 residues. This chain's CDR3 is CASSLTAGTGFLNTEAFF. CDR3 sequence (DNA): TGTGCCAGCAGCCTTACTGCCGGGACAGGGTTCCTGAACACTGAAGCTTTCTTT. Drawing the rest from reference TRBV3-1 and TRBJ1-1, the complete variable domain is DTAVSQTPKYLVTQMGNDKSIKCEQNLGHDTMYWYKQDSKKFLKIMFSYNNKELIINETVPNRFSPKSPDKAHLNLHINSLELGDSAVYFCASSLTAGTGFLNTEAFFGQGTRLTVV.

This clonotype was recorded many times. The CDR3 sequence: CSGRDVTGELFF. CDR3 coding DNA: TGCAGCGGCCGGGACGTCACCGGGGAGCTGTTTTTT. The chain is built from TRBV29-1 and TRBJ2-2, with D tentatively TRBD1 or TRBD2 (5 bases each). From germline, CDR1 is SQVTM and CDR2 ANQGSEA. The CDR3 contains 12 residues. Trimming took off 7 bases at V and 4 bases at J, with 10 bases between the two ends.

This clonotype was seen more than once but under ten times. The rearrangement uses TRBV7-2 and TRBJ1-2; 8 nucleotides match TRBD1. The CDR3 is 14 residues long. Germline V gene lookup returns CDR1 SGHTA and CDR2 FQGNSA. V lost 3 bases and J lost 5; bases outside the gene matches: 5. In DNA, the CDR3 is TGTGCCAGCAGCTTGGCCACAGGGGGATATGGCTACACCTTC. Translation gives CASSLATGGYGYTF.

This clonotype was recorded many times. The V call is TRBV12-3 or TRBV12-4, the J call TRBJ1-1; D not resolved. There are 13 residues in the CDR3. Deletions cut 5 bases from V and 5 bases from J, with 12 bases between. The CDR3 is CASSPRIDTEAFF. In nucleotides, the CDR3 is TGTGCCAGCAGTCCCAGAATCGATACTGAAGCTTTCTTT.

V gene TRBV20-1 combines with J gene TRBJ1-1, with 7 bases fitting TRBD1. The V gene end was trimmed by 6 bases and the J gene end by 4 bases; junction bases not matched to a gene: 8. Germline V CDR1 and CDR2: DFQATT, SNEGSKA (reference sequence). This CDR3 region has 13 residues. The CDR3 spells CSAYPTGVTEAFF. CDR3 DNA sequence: TGCAGTGCCTACCCCACAGGGGTCACTGAAGCTTTCTTT.

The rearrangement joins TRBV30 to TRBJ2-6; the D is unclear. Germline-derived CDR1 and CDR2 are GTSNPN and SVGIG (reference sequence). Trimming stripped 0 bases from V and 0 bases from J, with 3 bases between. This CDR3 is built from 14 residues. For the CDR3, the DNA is TGTGCCTGGAGTGTATACTCTGGGGCCAACGTCCTGACTTTC. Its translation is CAWSVYSGANVLTF.

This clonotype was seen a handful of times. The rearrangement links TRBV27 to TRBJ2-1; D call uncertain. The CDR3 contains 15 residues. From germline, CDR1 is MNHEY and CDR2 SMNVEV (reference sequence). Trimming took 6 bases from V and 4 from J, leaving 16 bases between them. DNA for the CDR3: TGTGCCAGCAGCGAGGTGACCCTCGGATACAATGAGCAGTTCTTC. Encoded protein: CASSEVTLGYNEQFF.

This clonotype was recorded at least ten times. CDR3 coding DNA: TGTGCCAGCAGCTTAGCCGGGGACGGGAGCAATCAGCCCCAGCATTTT. Protein sequence: CASSLAGDGSNQPQHF. The V call is TRBV7-2, the J call TRBJ1-5, with a weak D call TRBD1 (5 bases). Per the germline V gene, CDR1 is SGHTA and CDR2 is FQGNSA. The CDR3 extends over 16 amino acids. V gave up 0 bases and J gave up 1 base, with 10 bases separating them.

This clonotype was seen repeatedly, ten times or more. CDR3 amino acids: CASSYSTTDQETQYF. Written as DNA, the CDR3 is TGTGCCAGCAGTTACTCGACAACAGACCAAGAGACCCAGTACTTC. This sequence joins TRBV6-6 and TRBJ2-5; D gene unclear. V was clipped by 0 bases and J by 0 bases, with 8 bases between them. The CDR3 is made up of 15 amino acids. The germline CDR1 and CDR2 sequences are MNHNY and SVGAGI (reference sequence).

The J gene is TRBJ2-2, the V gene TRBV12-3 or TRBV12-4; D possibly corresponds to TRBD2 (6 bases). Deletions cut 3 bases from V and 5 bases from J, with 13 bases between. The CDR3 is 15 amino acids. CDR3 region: CASSLRLEMTGELFF. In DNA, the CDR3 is TGTGCCAGCAGTTTGCGACTAGAAATGACCGGGGAGCTGTTTTTT.

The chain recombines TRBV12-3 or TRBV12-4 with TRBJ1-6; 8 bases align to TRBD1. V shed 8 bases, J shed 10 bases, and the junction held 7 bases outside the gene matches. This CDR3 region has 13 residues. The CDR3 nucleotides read TGTGCCAGCTCGTTACAGGGGGACTCACCCCTCCACTTT. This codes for CASSLQGDSPLHF.

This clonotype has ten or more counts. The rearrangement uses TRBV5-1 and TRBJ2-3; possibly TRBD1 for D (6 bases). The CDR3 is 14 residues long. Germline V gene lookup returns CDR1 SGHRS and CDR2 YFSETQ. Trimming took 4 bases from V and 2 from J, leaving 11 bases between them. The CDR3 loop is CASSLGQNTDTQYF. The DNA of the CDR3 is TGCGCCAGCAGCCTAGGACAGAACACAGATACGCAGTATTTT.

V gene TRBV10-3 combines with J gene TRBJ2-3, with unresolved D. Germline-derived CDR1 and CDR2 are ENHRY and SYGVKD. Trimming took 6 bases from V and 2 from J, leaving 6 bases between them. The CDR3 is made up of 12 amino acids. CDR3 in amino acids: CAIRSDTDTQYF. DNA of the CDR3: TGTGCCATCAGGAGTGACACAGATACGCAGTATTTT.

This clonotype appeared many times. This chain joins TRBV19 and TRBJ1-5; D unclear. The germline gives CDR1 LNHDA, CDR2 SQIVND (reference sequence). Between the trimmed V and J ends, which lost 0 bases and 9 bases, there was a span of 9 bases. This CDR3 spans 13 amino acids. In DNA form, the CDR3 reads TGTGCCAGTAGTATAGATCGGAATTCGCCCCAGCATTTT. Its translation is CASSIDRNSPQHF.

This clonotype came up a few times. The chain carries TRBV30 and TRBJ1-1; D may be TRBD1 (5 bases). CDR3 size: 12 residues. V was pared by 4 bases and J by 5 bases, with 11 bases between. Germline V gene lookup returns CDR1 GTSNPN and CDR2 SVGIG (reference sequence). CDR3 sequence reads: CAWTPRETEAFF. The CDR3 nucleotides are TGTGCCTGGACGCCCAGGGAGACTGAAGCTTTCTTT.

CDR3 bases: TGTGCCAGCAGTTACTCCTCCGGGAGGGAATGGACTGAAGCTTTCTTT. Residues: CASSYSSGREWTEAFF. The chain carries TRBV6-6 and TRBJ1-1; D ambiguous. The germline gives CDR1 MNHNY, CDR2 SVGAGI (reference sequence). CDR3 length: 16 residues. V dropped 0 bases and J dropped 5 bases, with 16 bases sitting between them.

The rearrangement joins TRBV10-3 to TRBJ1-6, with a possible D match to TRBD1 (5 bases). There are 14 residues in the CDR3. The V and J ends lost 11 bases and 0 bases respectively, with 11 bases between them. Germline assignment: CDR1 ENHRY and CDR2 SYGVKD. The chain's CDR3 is CAAGGDSYNSPLHF. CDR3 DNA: TGTGCCGCGGGGGGTGACTCCTATAATTCACCCCTCCACTTT.

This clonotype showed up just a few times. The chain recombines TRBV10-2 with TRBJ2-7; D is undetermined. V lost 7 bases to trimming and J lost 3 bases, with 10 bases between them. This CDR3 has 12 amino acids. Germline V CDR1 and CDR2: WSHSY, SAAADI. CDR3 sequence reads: CASTSAGYEQYF. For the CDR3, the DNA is TGCGCCAGCACGTCGGCAGGCTACGAGCAGTACTTC.

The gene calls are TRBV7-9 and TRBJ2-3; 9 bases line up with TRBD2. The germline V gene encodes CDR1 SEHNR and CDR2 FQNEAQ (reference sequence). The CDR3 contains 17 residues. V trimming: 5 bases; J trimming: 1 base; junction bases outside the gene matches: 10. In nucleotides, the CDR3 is TGTGCCAGCAGCCCAATCTCGCTAGCGGGGCGCACAGATACGCAGTATTTT. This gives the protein CASSPISLAGRTDTQYF.

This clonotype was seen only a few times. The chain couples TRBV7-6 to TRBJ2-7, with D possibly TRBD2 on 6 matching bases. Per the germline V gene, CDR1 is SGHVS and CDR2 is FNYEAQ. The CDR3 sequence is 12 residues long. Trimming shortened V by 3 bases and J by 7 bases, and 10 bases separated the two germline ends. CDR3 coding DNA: TGTGCCAGCAGCTTCTGGGGGGAGGAGCAGTACTTC. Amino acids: CASSFWGEEQYF.

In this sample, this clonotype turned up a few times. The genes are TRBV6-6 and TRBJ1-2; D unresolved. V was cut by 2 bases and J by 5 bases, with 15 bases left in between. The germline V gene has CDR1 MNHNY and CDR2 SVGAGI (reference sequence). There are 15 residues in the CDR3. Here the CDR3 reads CASSYTVGSSYGYTF. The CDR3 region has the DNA TGTGCCAGCAGTTACACAGTGGGTTCTAGTTATGGCTACACCTTC.